The next 2 T cell receptor beta chains were all read from a single sample in a study of blood T cells in healthy people across ages. PCR was performed a second time for 7 to 11 cycles using a sample-barcoded 5' primer and a J-beta primer mix. TCRdb reanalysed the 5' RACE reads using MiXCR and keeps one entry per CDR3 protein. The table includes over 1.5 million distinct CDR3 sequences, roughly 50% detected once. Sequences were obtained from blood. The receptors shown here come from a woman between 35 and 50 years old in good health.

This clonotype was seen a few times. V and J are TRBV6-6 and TRBJ2-5; TRBD1 is a possible D gene (6 bases). The CDR3 length is 15 residues. The V gene lost 2 bases and the J gene lost 2 bases, with 12 bases spanning the gap. Germline CDR1 MNHNY, CDR2 SVGAGI (reference sequence). The CDR3: CASSYRTEAQETQYF. The CDR3 nucleotides read TGTGCCAGCAGTTACAGGACAGAAGCTCAAGAGACCCAGTACTTC.

There are a few counts of this clonotype. Here the CDR3 DNA reads TGCAGTGCTAGTTTGCCCGGGACAGGGTATGGCACAGATACGCAGTATTTT. It translates to CSASLPGTGYGTDTQYF. The rearrangement uses TRBV20-1 and TRBJ2-3; 9 nucleotides agree with TRBD1. Germline loops: CDR1 DFQATT, CDR2 SNEGSKA (reference sequence). V was pared by 3 bases and J by 1 base, with 11 bases of the junction left unmatched. The CDR3 runs to 17 residues.